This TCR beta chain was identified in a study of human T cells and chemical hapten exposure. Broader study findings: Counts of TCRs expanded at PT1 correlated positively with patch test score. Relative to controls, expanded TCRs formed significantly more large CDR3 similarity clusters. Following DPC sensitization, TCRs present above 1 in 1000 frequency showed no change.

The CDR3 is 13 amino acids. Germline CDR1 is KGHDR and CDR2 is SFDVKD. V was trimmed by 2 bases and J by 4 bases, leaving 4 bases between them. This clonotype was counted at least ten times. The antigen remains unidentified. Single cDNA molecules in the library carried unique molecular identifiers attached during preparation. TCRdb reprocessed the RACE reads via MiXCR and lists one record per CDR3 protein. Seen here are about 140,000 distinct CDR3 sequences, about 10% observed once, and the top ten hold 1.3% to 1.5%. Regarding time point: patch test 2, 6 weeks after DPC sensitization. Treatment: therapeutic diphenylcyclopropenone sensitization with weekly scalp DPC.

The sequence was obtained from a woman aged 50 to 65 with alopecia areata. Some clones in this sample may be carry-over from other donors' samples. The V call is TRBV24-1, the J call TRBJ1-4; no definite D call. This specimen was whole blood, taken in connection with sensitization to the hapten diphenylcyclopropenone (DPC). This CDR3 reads CATSDSFNEKLFF. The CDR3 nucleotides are TGTGCCACCAGTGATTCTTTTAATGAAAAACTGTTTTTT.